This T cell receptor beta chain stems from a study of beta chain features in type 1 diabetes. Notes on the study in general: Patients' naive, central memory and regulatory TCRB repertoires appeared more alike than those of healthy donors.

Via CD45RO/CCR7/CD25/CD127/CD95/CD27, cells of the CD4+ naive, central memory, regulatory and stem cell-like memory subsets were sorted. In this sample, this clone turned up a few times. The antigen is not known. Expressed TCRB transcripts were sequenced because the entire RNA isolate underwent reverse transcription. Naive, central memory and regulatory T cell samples produced a mean of about 3.4 million reads. The table came from immunoSEQ multiplex PCR; TCRdb's copy has only in-frame clones and leaves some out. This sample carries fewer than 200,000 clones, 10% to 15% of them seen once, and the ten largest clones take about 0.58%. Germline assignment: CDR1 LNHDA and CDR2 SQIVND (reference sequence). Deletions cut 2 bases from V and 5 bases from J, with 15 bases between. The CDR3 length is 15 residues.

The specimen sequenced was central memory CD4+ T cells from blood. V is TRBV19 and J is TRBJ2-5, with D tentatively TRBD2 (5 bases). The source is a woman between 18 and 30 years old in good health. CDR3 in amino acids: CASSIRPGRIETQYF. As DNA, the CDR3 is TGTGCCAGTAGTATACGGCCGGGGAGAATTGAGACCCAGTACTTC.